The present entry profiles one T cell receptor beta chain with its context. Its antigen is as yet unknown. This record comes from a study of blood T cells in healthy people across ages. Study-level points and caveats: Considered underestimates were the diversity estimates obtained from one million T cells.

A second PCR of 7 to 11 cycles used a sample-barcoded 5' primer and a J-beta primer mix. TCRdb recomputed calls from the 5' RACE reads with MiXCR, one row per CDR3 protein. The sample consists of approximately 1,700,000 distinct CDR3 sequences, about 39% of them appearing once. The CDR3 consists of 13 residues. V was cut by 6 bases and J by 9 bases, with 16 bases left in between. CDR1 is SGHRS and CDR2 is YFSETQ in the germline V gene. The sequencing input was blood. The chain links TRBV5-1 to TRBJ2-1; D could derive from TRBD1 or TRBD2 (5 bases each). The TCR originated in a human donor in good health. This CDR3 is CASTSPWGSEQFF. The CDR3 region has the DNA TGCGCCAGCACCTCTCCGTGGGGGTCTGAGCAGTTCTTC.